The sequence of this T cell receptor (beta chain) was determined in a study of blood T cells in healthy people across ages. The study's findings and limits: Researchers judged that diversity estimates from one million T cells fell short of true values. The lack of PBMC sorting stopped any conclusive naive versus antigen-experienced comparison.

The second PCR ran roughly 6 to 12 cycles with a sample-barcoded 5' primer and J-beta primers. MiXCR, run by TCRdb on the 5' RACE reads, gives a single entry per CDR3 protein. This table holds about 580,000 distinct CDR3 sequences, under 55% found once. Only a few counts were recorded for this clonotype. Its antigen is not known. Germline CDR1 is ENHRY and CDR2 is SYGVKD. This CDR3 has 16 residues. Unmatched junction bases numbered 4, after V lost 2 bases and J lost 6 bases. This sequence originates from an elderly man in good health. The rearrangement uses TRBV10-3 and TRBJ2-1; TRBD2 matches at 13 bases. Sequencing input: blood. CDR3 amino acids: CAISEQGLAGSNEQFF. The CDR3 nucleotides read TGTGCCATCAGTGAGCAGGGACTAGCGGGGAGCAATGAGCAGTTCTTC.